One sample yielded the 24 T cell receptor beta chains listed below, sequenced in a study of regulatory T cells in long-lasting Graves disease. The sample's time point: newly diagnosed GD, antithyroid drugs for less than 3 months. The TCR library used RNA extracted from PBMCs. With iRepertoire HTBI primers and Arm-PCR of CDR3 regions, TCR beta libraries were built. TCRdb re-analysed the multiplex PCR reads in MiXCR, keeping a single row per CDR3 protein. The sample has about 470,000 distinct CDR3 sequences, roughly 17% seen once; the top ten hold 12%. Another study also made use of these data, one on T cells in Graves' hyperthyroidism and ophthalmopathy.

Sequencing was performed on peripheral blood mononuclear cells (PBMCs), taken at new diagnosis, from a patient treated with antithyroid drugs. These receptors were obtained from a man in his forties with Graves disease.

The chain is built from TRBV9 and TRBJ2-7; possibly TRBD1 or TRBD2 for D (5 bases each). Per germline, CDR1 SGDLS and CDR2 YYNGEE. Deletions cut 3 bases from V and 2 bases from J, with 12 bases between. The CDR3 sequence is 14 residues long. The CDR3 sequence is CASSARDHPYEQYF. CDR3 in DNA: TGTGCCAGCAGCGCCCGGGACCACCCCTACGAGCAGTACTTC.

Concerning this clonotype itself: Possible read error: a much larger clone is one base away. The rearrangement links TRBV6-2 or TRBV6-3 to TRBJ1-1; D unresolved. CDR1 and CDR2 from the germline V gene are MNHEY and SVGEGT. The CDR3 length is 14 residues. V was pared by 5 bases and J by 3 bases, with 13 bases between. In DNA, the CDR3 is TGTGCCAGCAGTGAAACGTATTCTGACACTGAAGCTTTCTTT. Its protein product is CASSETYSDTEAFF.

This clonotype was recorded at least ten times. This sequence joins TRBV2 and TRBJ1-1, with D maybe TRBD1 (5 bases). V lost 5 bases to trimming and J lost 0 bases, with 7 bases between them. This CDR3 comprises 13 residues. The germline V gene encodes CDR1 SNHLY and CDR2 FYNNEI. This CDR3 reads CASSRGLNTEAFF. DNA for the CDR3: TGTGCCAGCAGTAGGGGCCTGAACACTGAAGCTTTCTTT.

Ten or more counts support this clonotype. This chain connects TRBV6-2 or TRBV6-3 to TRBJ2-1; 7 bases are shared with TRBD1. The CDR3 covers 14 residues. J lost 0 bases, V lost 9 bases, and 5 bases had no gene match. CDR1 and CDR2 from the germline V gene are MNHEY and SVGEGT. CDR3 loop: CASQRDSSYNEQFF. The DNA of the CDR3 is TGTGCCAGTCAACGGGACAGCTCCTACAATGAGCAGTTCTTC.

This clonotype was picked up many times. This chain links TRBV29-1 with TRBJ2-4, with unresolved D. Trimming took off 4 bases at V and 7 bases at J, with 11 bases between the two ends. The CDR3 covers 12 residues. CDR1 and CDR2 (germline): SQVTM, ANQGSEA. CDR3 sequence reads: CSVAGLGNIQYF. The DNA for the CDR3 is TGCAGCGTTGCCGGGCTCGGGAACATTCAGTACTTC.

This clonotype occurred many times. The chain joins TRBV5-1 to TRBJ1-1, with D hard to call. The CDR3 covers 14 residues. Trimming removed 5 bases at V and 0 bases at J, with 11 bases between. The germline CDR1 and CDR2 sequences are SGHRS and YFSETQ. CDR3 DNA sequence: TGCGCCAGCAGTATCCGAGCACTGAACACTGAAGCTTTCTTT. Translation gives CASSIRALNTEAFF.

The sample holds a few counts of this clonotype. The chain carries TRBV5-6 and TRBJ2-7, with D maybe TRBD1 (6 bases). The germline CDR1 and CDR2 sequences are SGHDT and YYEEEE. Between the trimmed V and J ends, which lost 1 base and 6 bases, there was a span of 20 bases. This CDR3 spans 16 amino acids. The CDR3 loop is CASSLFAGEITVEQYF. As DNA, the CDR3 is TGTGCCAGCAGCTTGTTCGCAGGGGAAATTACGGTCGAGCAGTACTTC.

This chain joins TRBV25-1 and TRBJ2-1; 8 positions agree with TRBD1. The CDR3 is 16 amino acids. Unmatched junction bases numbered 8, after V lost 2 bases and J lost 5 bases. Germline values: CDR1 MGHDK, CDR2 SYGVNS. In DNA, the CDR3 is TGTGCCAGCAGTGAAAAGTGGACAGGGAATGACAATGAGCAGTTCTTC. Translating it yields CASSEKWTGNDNEQFF.

This clonotype was found a few times. The V gene is TRBV10-3, the J gene TRBJ2-2; D remains unclear. The germline V gene has CDR1 ENHRY and CDR2 SYGVKD. Trimming took 3 bases from V and 0 from J, leaving 8 bases between them. The CDR3 is 15 amino acids. CDR3 sequence reads: CAISEGIANTGELFF. DNA of the CDR3: TGTGCCATCAGTGAAGGGATTGCGAACACCGGGGAGCTGTTTTTT.

J is TRBJ1-2 and V is TRBV6-2 or TRBV6-3, with D perhaps TRBD1 (6 bases). CDR1 and CDR2 from the germline V gene are MNHEY and SVGEGT. This CDR3 is built from 13 residues. V was pared by 2 bases and J by 7 bases, with 11 bases between. CDR3 nucleotide sequence: TGTGCCAGCAGTTACCGGGGGGCACGTGGCTACACCTTC. The encoded protein is CASSYRGARGYTF.

On this clonotype: A much larger clone differs from this one at a single base, so this may be a read error. The chain carries TRBV5-1 and TRBJ2-7; TRBD1 matches at 9 bases. Germline loops: CDR1 SGHRS, CDR2 YFSETQ. The CDR3 loop spans 16 amino acids. CDR3 DNA: TGCGCCAGCAGCTTGGAAACCGGGACAGGGTCCTACGGGCAGTACTTC. Translating gives CASSLETGTGSYGQYF.

The chain carries TRBV5-1 and TRBJ1-4, with D maybe TRBD1 (6 bases). Germline CDR1 is SGHRS and CDR2 is YFSETQ. The CDR3 contains 15 residues. V was trimmed by 1 base and J by 8 bases, leaving 15 bases between them. The CDR3 DNA is TGCGCCAGCAGCTTGTCCGGCAGGGGAGAGGAAAAACTGTTTTTT. It yields the protein CASSLSGRGEEKLFF.

This clonotype showed up just a few times. The chain combines TRBV20-1 with TRBJ2-1; the D call may be TRBD1 or TRBD2 (5 bases each). The CDR3 has 16 amino acids. V lost 6 bases, J lost 0 bases, and 18 bases lay in between. Germline V gives CDR1 DFQATT, CDR2 SNEGSKA (reference sequence). Written as DNA, the CDR3 is TGCAGTGCCGGGACCGACACTGCGAGCTCCTACAATGAGCAGTTCTTC. This translates into CSAGTDTASSYNEQFF.

This chain connects TRBV7-2 to TRBJ2-4; 7 bases are a match to TRBD1. CDR3 length: 15 residues. CDR1 is SGHTA and CDR2 is FQGNSA in the germline V gene. V gave up 1 base and J gave up 7 bases; unmatched junction bases: 7. Here the CDR3 reads CASSLGGGASNIQYF. For the CDR3, the DNA is TGTGCCAGCAGCTTAGGAGGGGGCGCATCGAACATTCAGTACTTC.

This clonotype was seen many times. The genes are TRBV7-9 and TRBJ2-1; TRBD2 matches at 10 bases. The CDR3 length is 17 residues. After removal of 5 bases from V and 0 bases from J, the junction contained 7 bases not matched to a gene. Germline V CDR1 and CDR2: SEHNR, FQNEAQ (reference sequence). Here the CDR3 reads CASSQRSSGSSYNEQFF. The CDR3, as DNA: TGTGCCAGCAGCCAGAGATCTAGCGGGAGCTCCTACAATGAGCAGTTCTTC.

This rearrangement joins TRBV5-1 to TRBJ2-5; 14 bases align to TRBD2. Germline CDR1 reads SGHRS; CDR2 reads YFSETQ. Trimming removed 5 bases from V and 4 bases from J; junction bases left unmatched: 7. The CDR3 length is 16 residues. As DNA, the CDR3 is TGCGCCAGCAGTGGCGGGACTAGCGGGAGAGGAGAGACCCAGTACTTC. The encoded protein is CASSGGTSGRGETQYF.

The chain couples TRBV24-1 to TRBJ2-5; perhaps TRBD2 as D (5 bases). Trimming took off 2 bases at V and 4 bases at J, with 19 bases between the two ends. CDR1 and CDR2 from the germline V gene are KGHDR and SFDVKD. The CDR3 has 17 amino acids. CDR3 sequence: CATSDSLPQSGGETQYF. The CDR3 DNA is TGTGCCACCAGTGATTCGCTACCACAAAGCGGCGGAGAGACCCAGTACTTC.

This clonotype was seen more than once but under ten times. The chain uses TRBV5-6 and TRBJ2-1; TRBD2 agrees at 10 bases. The V and J ends lost 5 bases and 4 bases, in that order; junction bases with no gene match: 6. The germline V gene has CDR1 SGHDT and CDR2 YYEEEE. The CDR3 is 15 amino acids. The CDR3 is CASRTGTSAYNEQFF. For the CDR3, the DNA is TGTGCCAGCAGAACCGGGACTAGCGCATACAATGAGCAGTTCTTC. Supplemented by reference TRBV5-6 and TRBJ2-1, the full variable domain reads DAGVTQSPTHLIKTRGQQVTLRCSPKSGHDTVSWYQQALGQGPQFIFQYYEEEERQRGNFPDRFSGHQFPNYSSELNVNALLLGDSALYLCASRTGTSAYNEQFFGPGTRLTVL.

This clonotype was detected ten times or more. The rearrangement uses TRBV27 and TRBJ2-3; 10 bases line up with TRBD2. This CDR3 has 17 residues. Germline loops: CDR1 MNHEY, CDR2 SMNVEV (reference sequence). V was pared by 6 bases and J by 1 base, with 10 bases of the junction left unmatched. CDR3 amino acids: CASSRTSGDKRTDTQYF. The CDR3 nucleotides read TGTGCCAGCAGCCGAACTAGCGGGGACAAACGCACAGATACGCAGTATTTT.

The rearrangement joins TRBV25-1 to TRBJ2-7, with 8 bases fitting TRBD1. The CDR3 spans 15 residues. V was clipped by 5 bases and J by 4 bases; unmatched bases: 10. CDR1 is MGHDK and CDR2 is SYGVNS in the germline V gene. The CDR3 DNA reads as TGTGCCAGCAGTAAGTCCGGGACAGGTAGTTACGAGCAGTACTTC. Its protein is CASSKSGTGSYEQYF.

This clonotype has just a few counts. The chain recombines TRBV30 with TRBJ2-2; perhaps TRBD1 as D (5 bases). CDR3 size: 15 residues. Per germline, CDR1 GTSNPN and CDR2 SVGIG (reference sequence). V was cut by 2 bases and J by 3 bases, with 13 bases left in between. The chain's CDR3 is CAWSPLPRDTGELFF. CDR3 sequence (DNA): TGTGCCTGGAGTCCCCTACCCAGGGACACCGGGGAGCTGTTTTTT.

The sample holds a few counts of this clonotype. A single base separates this from a much larger clone, so it may be a read error. V gene TRBV6-2 or TRBV6-3 combines with J gene TRBJ1-1, with D perhaps matching TRBD1 (6 bases). Germline V gives CDR1 MNHEY, CDR2 SVGEGT. The CDR3 is 15 residues long. The CDR3 sequence is CASSYLGHTNTEALF. Written as DNA, the CDR3 is TGTGCCAGCAGTTACTTGGGACACACGAACACTGAAGCTCTCTTT.

Worth noting for this clonotype: It is likely a read error: a sequence one base away is far more abundant. This chain connects TRBV20-1 to TRBJ2-1; TRBD2 agrees at 9 bases. Per the germline V gene, CDR1 is DFQATT and CDR2 is SNEGSKA (reference sequence). This CDR3 has 15 amino acids. Losses at the gene ends were 6 bases for V and 10 bases for J; bases not matched to a gene: 16. CDR3 sequence: CSAAPETGTSYEQFF. As DNA, the CDR3 is TGCAGTGCCGCGCCAGAAACCGGGACTAGCTACGAGCAGTTCTTC.

This clonotype was seen a handful of times. V gene TRBV6-2 or TRBV6-3 combines with J gene TRBJ2-3, with 9 bases matching TRBD2. V was clipped by 4 bases and J by 4 bases; unmatched bases: 6. Germline CDR1 and CDR2: MNHEY and SVGEGT. The CDR3 extends over 15 amino acids. The CDR3, as DNA: TGTGCCAGCAGTTCGCAGCGGGAGGCCCCAGATACGCAGTATTTT. Translating it yields CASSSQREAPDTQYF.